A selection of T cell receptor beta chains follows, all from one sample in a study of blood T cell repertoires in COVID-19. Some clones are missing from TCRdb's copy, which holds only in-frame ones; the method was immunoSEQ multiplex PCR. The sample has approximately 250,000 clones, more than 85% seen once; the top ten hold roughly 2.8%. Sequenced material: PBMCs or T cells enriched from blood (not recorded which). All receptors derive from a man aged 35-49 years who had been exposed to COVID-19. Both conserved end residues are part of each CDR3. D genes are given only for firm matches. Clone sizes are given selectively: once, few, many, or a class where the clone is expanded.

cdr3_length: 13; d_call: TRBD2; clone_size: -; v_call: TRBV7-2; j_call: TRBJ2-1; cdr3_nt: TGTGCCAGCAGCTCCGGACTAGACAATGAGCAGTTCTTC; cdr3_aa: CASSSGLDNEQFF
cdr3_length: 15; d_call: -; clone_size: -; v_call: TRBV28; j_call: TRBJ1-1; cdr3_nt: TGTGCCAGCAGGGGCTATTATGATACGAACACTGAAGCTTTCTTT; cdr3_aa: CASRGYYDTNTEAFF
cdr3_length: 14; d_call: -; clone_size: -; v_call: TRBV5-1; j_call: TRBJ1-2; cdr3_nt: TGCGCCAGCAGCAAGCAAGACGGGGTTTACGGCTACACCTTC; cdr3_aa: CASSKQDGVYGYTF
cdr3_length: 16; d_call: TRBD2; clone_size: -; v_call: TRBV7-2; j_call: TRBJ2-2; cdr3_nt: TGTGCCAGCAGCCATACGGCGGGAGGGGACACCGGGGAGCTGTTTTTT; cdr3_aa: CASSHTAGGDTGELFF
cdr3_length: 15; d_call: TRBD1; clone_size: once; v_call: TRBV27; j_call: TRBJ1-1; cdr3_nt: TGTGCCAGCAGCCGTGGACAGGGAATGAGGACTGAAGCTTTCTTT; cdr3_aa: CASSRGQGMRTEAFF
cdr3_length: 15; d_call: TRBD1; clone_size: -; v_call: TRBV28; j_call: TRBJ2-3; cdr3_nt: TGTGCCAGCAGCACGGGACAGGGCCTCACAGATACGCAGTATTTT; cdr3_aa: CASSTGQGLTDTQYF
cdr3_length: 15; d_call: -; clone_size: -; v_call: TRBV14; j_call: TRBJ2-6; cdr3_nt: TGTGCCAGCAGCCGGCGGATCTCTGGGGCCAACGTCCTGACTTTC; cdr3_aa: CASSRRISGANVLTF
cdr3_length: 15; d_call: -; clone_size: -; v_call: TRBV5-1; j_call: TRBJ2-3; cdr3_nt: TGCGCCAGCAGCTTGGCCCCTTCTAACACAGATACGCAGTATTTT; cdr3_aa: CASSLAPSNTDTQYF
cdr3_length: 15; d_call: -; clone_size: -; v_call: TRBV19; j_call: TRBJ2-1; cdr3_nt: TGTGCCACCGCCGGGAGCGGCAGCTCCTACAATGAGCAGTTCTTC; cdr3_aa: CATAGSGSSYNEQFF
cdr3_length: 15; d_call: -; clone_size: -; v_call: TRBV3-1/TRBV3-2; j_call: TRBJ2-1; cdr3_nt: TGTGCCAGCAGCCGGAGCGGAGTTCGATTGAATGAGCAGTTCTTC; cdr3_aa: CASSRSGVRLNEQFF
cdr3_length: 17; d_call: -; clone_size: -; v_call: TRBV19; j_call: TRBJ2-4; cdr3_nt: TGTGCCAGTAGTACACTTTATGACAGGTTAGCCAAAAACATTCAGTACTTC; cdr3_aa: CASSTLYDRLAKNIQYF
cdr3_length: 12; d_call: -; clone_size: -; v_call: TRBV11-2; j_call: TRBJ2-7; cdr3_nt: TGTGCCAGCAGCTTATTGGTCGGCGAGCAGTACTTC; cdr3_aa: CASSLLVGEQYF
cdr3_length: 14; d_call: -; clone_size: -; v_call: TRBV28; j_call: TRBJ1-5; cdr3_nt: TGTGCCAGCAAGGAGAGACTTAGCAATCAGCCCCAGCATTTT; cdr3_aa: CASKERLSNQPQHF
cdr3_length: 15; d_call: TRBD2; clone_size: -; v_call: TRBV7-9; j_call: TRBJ2-5; cdr3_nt: TGTGCCAGCAGCTTTGTAGCGGGGTCCGGGGAGACCCAGTACTTC; cdr3_aa: CASSFVAGSGETQYF
cdr3_length: 14; d_call: TRBD1; clone_size: -; v_call: TRBV2; j_call: TRBJ2-5; cdr3_nt: TGTGCCAGCAGGACTACAGGGGCAAGAGAGACCCAGTACTTC; cdr3_aa: CASRTTGARETQYF
cdr3_length: 17; d_call: -; clone_size: -; v_call: TRBV18; j_call: TRBJ2-7; cdr3_nt: TGTGCCAGCTCACCACCGTTCGTGGCAGGGGATTCCTACGAGCAGTACTTC; cdr3_aa: CASSPPFVAGDSYEQYF
cdr3_length: 16; d_call: -; clone_size: -; v_call: TRBV10-2; j_call: TRBJ2-3; cdr3_nt: TGCGCCAGCAGTGGATCCCCCCGCCAGAGCACAGATACGCAGTATTTT; cdr3_aa: CASSGSPRQSTDTQYF
cdr3_length: 16; d_call: TRBD1; clone_size: -; v_call: TRBV5-4; j_call: TRBJ2-4; cdr3_nt: TGTGCCAGCAGCCAACGACCGGGACAGGGGAAAAACATTCAGTACTTC; cdr3_aa: CASSQRPGQGKNIQYF
cdr3_length: 13; d_call: -; clone_size: -; v_call: TRBV19; j_call: TRBJ1-5; cdr3_nt: TGTGCCAGTATGGCGCCAAGGGGACAGCCCCAGCATTTT; cdr3_aa: CASMAPRGQPQHF
cdr3_length: 14; d_call: TRBD1; clone_size: -; v_call: TRBV19; j_call: TRBJ1-5; cdr3_nt: TGTGCCAGTAGTGACAGGGCTGGCAATCAGCCCCAGCATTTT; cdr3_aa: CASSDRAGNQPQHF
cdr3_length: 15; d_call: -; clone_size: once; v_call: TRBV4-1; j_call: TRBJ2-2; cdr3_nt: TGCGCCAGCAGCCAACGGGACTTGAACACCGGGGAGCTGTTTTTT; cdr3_aa: CASSQRDLNTGELFF
cdr3_length: 13; d_call: -; clone_size: -; v_call: TRBV5-1; j_call: TRBJ1-1; cdr3_nt: TGCGCCAGCAGCTTTTACACCGAAGCTGAAGCTTTCTTT; cdr3_aa: CASSFYTEAEAFF
cdr3_length: 12; d_call: TRBD1; clone_size: -; v_call: TRBV30; j_call: TRBJ1-2; cdr3_nt: TGTGCCTGGAACAGGGGGCCTGGGGGCTACACCTTC; cdr3_aa: CAWNRGPGGYTF
cdr3_length: 15; d_call: -; clone_size: once; v_call: TRBV19; j_call: TRBJ2-5; cdr3_nt: TGTGCCAGTAGTATAACAGGCCTGGGCATTGAGACCCAGTACTTC; cdr3_aa: CASSITGLGIETQYF
cdr3_length: 15; d_call: TRBD2; clone_size: -; v_call: TRBV7-9; j_call: TRBJ2-7; cdr3_nt: TGTGCCAGCAGCCTAACGGGACTAGCCGGCTACGAGCAGTACTTC; cdr3_aa: CASSLTGLAGYEQYF
cdr3_length: 15; d_call: -; clone_size: -; v_call: TRBV29-1; j_call: TRBJ1-2; cdr3_nt: TGCAGCGTTGATGAGGGACACCAAAAGGAGTATGGCTACACCTTC; cdr3_aa: CSVDEGHQKEYGYTF
cdr3_length: 18; d_call: -; clone_size: -; v_call: TRBV28; j_call: TRBJ1-5; cdr3_nt: TGTGCCAGCAGCCGGCCTCAAGCGGGCCCCATGGGCAATCAGCCCCAGCATTTT; cdr3_aa: CASSRPQAGPMGNQPQHF
cdr3_length: 15; d_call: -; clone_size: -; v_call: TRBV27; j_call: TRBJ1-2; cdr3_nt: TGTGCCAGCAGTTCGATGGGGGGGCGTCGTTGGGGCTACACCTTC; cdr3_aa: CASSSMGGRRWGYTF
cdr3_length: 13; d_call: -; clone_size: -; v_call: TRBV6-5; j_call: TRBJ1-1; cdr3_nt: TGTGCCAGCACCCAACGGGGTGAAAGTGAAGCTTTCTTT; cdr3_aa: CASTQRGESEAFF
cdr3_length: 12; d_call: -; clone_size: once; v_call: TRBV28; j_call: TRBJ1-2; cdr3_nt: TGTGCCAGCAGTTTATCGGCGGATGGCTACACCTTC; cdr3_aa: CASSLSADGYTF
cdr3_length: 15; d_call: TRBD1; clone_size: -; v_call: TRBV11-2; j_call: TRBJ2-7; cdr3_nt: TGTGCCAGCAGCTTTACGGACAGGGCAAACCACGAGCAGTACTTC; cdr3_aa: CASSFTDRANHEQYF
cdr3_length: 18; d_call: TRBD2; clone_size: once; v_call: TRBV7-9; j_call: TRBJ2-7; cdr3_nt: TGTGCCAGCAGCCCCAGGACTAGCGGGAGGCTACCTTCCTACGAGCAGTACTTC; cdr3_aa: CASSPRTSGRLPSYEQYF
cdr3_length: 18; d_call: -; clone_size: -; v_call: TRBV5-1; j_call: TRBJ1-1; cdr3_nt: TGCGCCAGCAGCTTGATCGTCCGGAATATGAGAGGGCTGACTGAAGCTTTCTTT; cdr3_aa: CASSLIVRNMRGLTEAFF
cdr3_length: 12; d_call: TRBD1; clone_size: -; v_call: TRBV2; j_call: TRBJ1-2; cdr3_nt: TGTGCCAGCAAGGACAGGAACTATGGCTACACCTTC; cdr3_aa: CASKDRNYGYTF
cdr3_length: 14; d_call: TRBD1; clone_size: -; v_call: TRBV9; j_call: TRBJ1-4; cdr3_nt: TGTGCCAGCAGCTCGCGACAGGGGACTGAAAAACTGTTTTTT; cdr3_aa: CASSSRQGTEKLFF
cdr3_length: 15; d_call: TRBD2; clone_size: medium-sized; v_call: TRBV9; j_call: TRBJ2-3; cdr3_nt: TGTGCCAGCACGAAAACCGGGACTAACACAGATACGCAGTATTTT; cdr3_aa: CASTKTGTNTDTQYF